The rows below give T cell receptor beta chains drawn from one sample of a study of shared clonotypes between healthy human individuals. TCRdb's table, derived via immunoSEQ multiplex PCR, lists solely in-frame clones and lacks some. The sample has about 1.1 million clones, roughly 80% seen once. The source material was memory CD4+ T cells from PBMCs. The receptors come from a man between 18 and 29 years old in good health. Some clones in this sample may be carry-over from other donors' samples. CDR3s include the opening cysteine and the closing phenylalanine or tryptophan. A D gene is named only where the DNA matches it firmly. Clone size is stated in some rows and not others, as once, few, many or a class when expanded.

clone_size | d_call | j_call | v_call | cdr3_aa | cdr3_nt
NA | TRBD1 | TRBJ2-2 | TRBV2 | CASSGTGETGELFF | TGTGCCAGCAGTGGGACAGGGGAAACCGGGGAGCTGTTTTTT
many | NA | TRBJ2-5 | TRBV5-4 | CASSSGTSQETQYF | TGTGCCAGCAGCTCCGGGACGTCGCAAGAGACCCAGTACTTC
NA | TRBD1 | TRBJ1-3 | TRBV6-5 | CASSYQQGGNTIYF | TGTGCCAGCAGTTACCAACAGGGGGGAAACACCATATATTTT
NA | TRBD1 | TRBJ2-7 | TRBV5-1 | CASSLGTGVSYEQYF | TGCGCCAGCAGCCTAGGGACAGGGGTCTCCTACGAGCAGTACTTC
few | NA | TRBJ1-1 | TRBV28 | CASSLADWNEAFF | TGTGCCAGCAGTTTAGCTGATTGGAATGAAGCTTTCTTT
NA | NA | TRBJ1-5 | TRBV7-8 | CASRQTGLGNQPQHF | TGTGCCAGCAGGCAAACAGGTCTGGGCAATCAGCCCCAGCATTTT
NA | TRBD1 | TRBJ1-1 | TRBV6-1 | CASTRDRPNTEAFF | TGTGCCAGCACCCGGGACAGGCCGAACACTGAAGCTTTCTTT
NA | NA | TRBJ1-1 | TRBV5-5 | CASSLNKNTEAFF | TGTGCCAGCAGCTTGAATAAGAACACTGAAGCTTTCTTT
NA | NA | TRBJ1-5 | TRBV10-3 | CASSLTSYQPQHF | TGTGCCAGCAGTTTGACCAGCTATCAGCCCCAGCATTTT
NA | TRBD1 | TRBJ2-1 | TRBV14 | CASSRIPGQGTYEQFF | TGTGCCAGCAGCCGCATACCGGGACAGGGGACGTATGAGCAGTTCTTC
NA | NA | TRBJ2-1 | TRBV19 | CASSNDPLGAGSYNEQFF | TGTGCCAGTAGTAACGACCCCCTGGGAGCTGGCTCCTACAATGAGCAGTTCTTC
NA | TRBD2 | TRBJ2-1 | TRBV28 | CASSSHGTSGYNEQFF | TGTGCCAGCAGTTCTCACGGGACTAGCGGTTACAATGAGCAGTTCTTC
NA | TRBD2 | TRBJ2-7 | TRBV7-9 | CASSLTSGTYEQYF | TGTGCCAGCAGCTTAACTAGCGGAACCTACGAGCAGTACTTC
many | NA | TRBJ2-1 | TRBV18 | CASSPLGGYNEQFF | TGTGCCAGCTCACCTCTTGGCGGATACAATGAGCAGTTCTTC
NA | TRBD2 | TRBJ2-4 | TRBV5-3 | CARSVLPASGRESKNIQYF | TGTGCCAGAAGCGTCCTCCCGGCTAGCGGGAGGGAGTCCAAAAACATTCAGTACTTC
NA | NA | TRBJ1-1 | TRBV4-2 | CASSQGERGSMNTEAFF | TGTGCCAGCAGCCAAGGGGAAAGGGGGAGTATGAACACTGAAGCTTTCTTT
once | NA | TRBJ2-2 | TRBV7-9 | CASSSLTNTGELFF | TGTGCCAGCAGTTCCCTAACGAACACCGGGGAGCTGTTTTTT
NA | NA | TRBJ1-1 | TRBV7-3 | CASSSGGYTEAFF | TGTGCCAGCAGCTCCGGGGGGTACACTGAAGCTTTCTTT
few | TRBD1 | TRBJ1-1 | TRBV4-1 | CASSQDRLRRQGSEAFF | TGCGCCAGCAGCCAAGACAGGCTGAGGCGACAGGGCAGTGAAGCTTTCTTT
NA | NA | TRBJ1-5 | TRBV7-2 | CASSLWGDNQPQHF | TGTGCCAGCAGCTTATGGGGCGACAATCAGCCCCAGCATTTT
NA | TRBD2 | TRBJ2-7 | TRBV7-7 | CASSPGLAGPYEQYF | TGTGCCAGCAGCCCCGGACTAGCGGGACCCTACGAGCAGTACTTC
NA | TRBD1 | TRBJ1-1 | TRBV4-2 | CASSRNRGLRTEAFF | TGTGCCAGCAGCCGCAATAGGGGGCTGAGGACTGAAGCTTTCTTT